This is a list of T cell receptor beta chains from one sample in a study of CD8+CD57+ T cells in acquired aplastic anemia. TCRdb analysed the reads with MiXCR anew, one entry per CDR3 protein. The sample includes about 200,000 distinct CDR3 sequences, 65% of them seen just once. Sequenced material: sorted CD4+, CD8+, or CD8+CD57+ T cells (not recorded which) from PBMCs. The receptors were gathered from a human donor with aplastic anemia. The CDR3 runs from the conserved cysteine through the conserved F or W. The D gene is left open where the match is weak. Size is omitted from some rows. Given values are once, few, many or a class for expanded clones.

14,TRBD1,once,TRBJ2-5,TRBV29-1,CSVARGTGQETQYF,TGCAGCGTAGCTCGTGGGACAGGCCAAGAGACCCAGTACTTC
14,-,-,TRBJ2-7,TRBV7-8,CASSLGYGGFEQYF,TGTGCCAGCAGCTTAGGGTATGGGGGTTTCGAGCAGTACTTC
17,TRBD1,-,TRBJ1-2,TRBV5-1,CASSLAGQGWGHYGYTF,TGCGCCAGCAGCTTGGCCGGACAGGGGTGGGGGCACTATGGCTACACCTTC
16,-,-,TRBJ1-1,TRBV7-3,CASSLGRRILNTEAFF,TGTGCCAGCAGCTTAGGTCGCAGGATTTTGAACACTGAAGCTTTCTTT
14,TRBD1,-,TRBJ1-1,TRBV6-1,CASSITGAYTEAFF,TGTGCCAGCAGCATAACAGGGGCATATACTGAAGCTTTCTTT
16,TRBD2,-,TRBJ2-1,TRBV19,CASSWTSGGAYNEQFF,TGTGCCAGTAGTTGGACTAGCGGGGGGGCCTACAATGAGCAGTTCTTC
16,-,-,TRBJ1-5,TRBV19,CASLPSFQGLNQPQHF,TGTGCCAGCCTTCCTTCATTTCAGGGGTTAAATCAGCCCCAGCATTTT
16,-,many,TRBJ1-6,TRBV28,CASSSGRTLYNSPLHF,TGTGCCAGCAGTAGTGGCAGAACTCTCTATAATTCACCCCTCCACTTT
15,-,-,TRBJ1-1,TRBV27,CASSLLGGMNTEAFF,TGTGCCAGCAGTTTACTAGGCGGGATGAACACTGAAGCTTTCTTT
15,TRBD1,-,TRBJ2-7,TRBV5-1,CASSLDGQGSYEQYF,TGCGCCAGCAGCTTGGACGGACAGGGCTCCTACGAGCAGTACTTC
12,-,-,TRBJ2-7,TRBV6-5,CASSSFTYEQYF,TGTGCCAGCAGTTCATTCACCTACGAGCAGTACTTC
16,TRBD2,-,TRBJ2-3,TRBV7-6,CASSLASGGAIDTQYF,TGTGCCAGCAGCTTAGCTAGCGGGGGGGCGATAGATACGCAGTATTTT
16,-,few,TRBJ1-5,TRBV15,CATSRAPGTGNQPQHF,TGTGCCACCAGCAGAGCCCCAGGGACGGGCAATCAGCCCCAGCATTTT
16,TRBD1,once,TRBJ2-7,TRBV5-1,CASSPLQGARSNEQYF,TGCGCCAGCAGCCCGTTACAGGGGGCGAGGAGCAACGAGCAGTACTTC
12,-,-,TRBJ1-3,TRBV7-3,CASSYSGDHIYF,TGTGCCAGCAGCTACTCGGGCGATCACATATATTTT
15,TRBD1,-,TRBJ1-4,TRBV19,CASSIDPGQSEKLFF,TGTGCCAGTAGTATAGATCCGGGACAGAGTGAAAAACTGTTTTTT
13,TRBD1,-,TRBJ1-1,TRBV20-1,CSAPWTGRTEAFF,TGCAGTGCTCCCTGGACAGGTAGAACTGAAGCTTTCTTT
14,TRBD1,-,TRBJ2-7,TRBV24-1,CATSDPDRGDEQYF,TGTGCCACCAGTGACCCGGACAGGGGGGACGAGCAGTACTTC
14,TRBD1,-,TRBJ1-2,TRBV24-1,CAASDRRQGVGYTF,TGTGCCGCCAGTGACCGACGACAGGGGGTGGGCTACACCTTC
16,TRBD1,-,TRBJ2-1,TRBV7-9,CASSSDRGEAYNEQFF,TGTGCCAGCAGCTCCGACAGGGGTGAAGCCTACAACGAGCAGTTCTTC
15,TRBD1,-,TRBJ2-3,TRBV20-1,CSARGGTGGADTQYF,TGCAGTGCTAGGGGCGGGACAGGGGGAGCGGATACGCAGTATTTT
15,TRBD2,-,TRBJ2-3,TRBV11-2,CASSHASGGGDTQYF,TGCGCCAGCAGCCATGCTAGCGGGGGAGGAGATACGCAGTATTTT
14,-,-,TRBJ1-2,TRBV20-1,CSARKGRGDYGYTF,TGCAGTGCTAGGAAAGGAAGGGGTGACTATGGCTACACCTTC
15,TRBD2,-,TRBJ2-3,TRBV24-1,CATSDGTRNLNTRYF,TGTGCCACCAGTGACGGGACTAGGAATTTGAATACGCGGTATTTT
14,TRBD1,-,TRBJ1-5,TRBV20-1,CSARRTGEYQPQHF,TGCAGTGCGAGAAGGACAGGGGAATATCAGCCCCAGCATTTT
13,TRBD1,-,TRBJ2-1,TRBV29-1,CIVTGKGGDEQFF,TGCATCGTGACAGGGAAAGGGGGTGATGAGCAGTTCTTC
13,-,-,TRBJ1-3,TRBV7-9,CASSSPNGNTIYF,TGTGCCAGCAGCTCCCCGAATGGAAACACCATATATTTT
12,-,few,TRBJ2-7,TRBV7-3,CASSVATYEQYF,TGTGCCAGCAGCGTCGCAACCTACGAGCAGTACTTC
11,-,-,TRBJ2-1,TRBV25-1,CASRQGNEQFF,TGTGCCAGCAGACAGGGCAATGAGCAGTTCTTC
17,TRBD1,-,TRBJ1-1,TRBV5-6,CASSLGGTGVRNTEAFF,TGTGCCAGCAGCTTGGGGGGGACAGGGGTGAGGAACACTGAAGCTTTCTTT
22,-,-,TRBJ2-3,TRBV2,CASSEDSASGGTGAFGTDTQYF,TGTGCCAGCAGTGAAGACTCAGCTAGCGGGGGGACAGGGGCTTTTGGCACAGATACGCAGTATTTT
15,-,many,TRBJ1-1,TRBV4-1,CASSQELTANTEAFF,TGCGCCAGCAGCCAAGAATTGACAGCCAACACTGAAGCTTTCTTT
13,-,-,TRBJ1-1,TRBV25-1,CASSESVGSEAFF,TGTGCCAGCAGTGAATCGGTCGGTTCTGAAGCTTTCTTT
12,-,many,TRBJ1-1,TRBV6-2/TRBV6-3,CASNRGNTEAFF,TGTGCCAGCAATCGGGGGAACACTGAAGCTTTCTTT